This is a list of T cell receptor beta chains from one sample in a study of shared clonotypes between healthy human individuals. Generated by immunoSEQ multiplex PCR, the TCRdb table keeps only in-frame clones and is missing some. Of approximately 650,000 clones in the sample, about 95% are singletons; the top ten hold roughly 0.1%. Input material: naive CD8+ T cells sorted from blood. The source is a woman in her twenties or thirties in good health. The CDR3 runs from the conserved cysteine through the conserved F or W. The D gene is left open where the match is weak. Clone size is given for some rows only: seen once, a few or many times, or a class if the clone is expanded.

>TRBV13|TRBD2|17|TRBJ2-7|.
TGTGCCAGCAGCCAGGGACTAGCGGGAGGGTTGGCCTACGAGCAGTACTTC
CASSQGLAGGLAYEQYF
>TRBV6-5|TRBD1|15|TRBJ2-7|.
TGTGCCAGCAGGGACGACAGGGCCGATTCCTACGAGCAGTACTTC
CASRDDRADSYEQYF
>TRBV30|TRBD2|14|TRBJ2-7|.
TGTGCCTGGAGTGTACTAGCGGAGCAATACGAGCAGTACTTC
CAWSVLAEQYEQYF
>TRBV28|TRBD1|15|TRBJ1-5|.
TGTGCCAGCAGGGGGACAGATGTTAGCAATCAGCCCCAGCATTTT
CASRGTDVSNQPQHF
>TRBV29-1|TRBD2|12|TRBJ2-2|.
TGCAGCGTAGCGGGAGACGCCGGGGAGCTGTTTTTT
CSVAGDAGELFF
>TRBV5-5|TRBD1|14|TRBJ2-7|.
TGTGCCAGCAGCCCGGGACAGGGGATGGGCGAGCAGTACTTC
CASSPGQGMGEQYF
>TRBV27|TRBD1|13|TRBJ2-3|.
TGTGCCAGTCGGGACAGAAACACAGATACGCAGTATTTT
CASRDRNTDTQYF
>TRBV2|.|18|TRBJ2-6|.
TGTGCCAGCATCGAGGAGACTCCTGCGAGCTCTGGGGCCAACGTCCTGACTTTC
CASIEETPASSGANVLTF
>TRBV5-1|TRBD1|17|TRBJ1-2|.
TGCGCCAGCGGATCCTCCTTAAACAGGGGAGGGAACTATGGCTACACCTTC
CASGSSLNRGGNYGYTF
>TRBV13|TRBD2|14|TRBJ2-7|.
TGTGCCAGCAGCACACGCGGGGGCTCCTACGAGCAGTACTTC
CASSTRGGSYEQYF
>TRBV5-1|TRBD1|15|TRBJ2-7|few
TGCGCCAGCAGAGTAGTCGGACAGGCCTCCTACGAGCAGTACTTC
CASRVVGQASYEQYF
>TRBV25-1|.|13|TRBJ1-4|once
TGTGCCAGCAGTGAATTTGGTAATGAAAAACTGTTTTTT
CASSEFGNEKLFF
>TRBV7-9|TRBD2|19|TRBJ2-3|.
TGTGCCAGCAGCCGCCCCCCGGGACTAGCGGGAGACGTTGAAGATACGCAGTATTTT
CASSRPPGLAGDVEDTQYF
>TRBV27|.|12|TRBJ2-7|.
TGTGCCAGCAGTCGAAATTCCTACGAGCAGTACTTC
CASSRNSYEQYF
>TRBV13|TRBD2|16|TRBJ2-1|.
TGTGCCAGCAGCTCCCCCCTAGCGGGAGTTAGTAATGAGCAGTTCTTC
CASSSPLAGVSNEQFF
>TRBV5-1|.|14|TRBJ2-6|.
TGCGCCAGCAGCCCCTTTTGGGGGGCCAACGTCCTGACTTTC
CASSPFWGANVLTF
>TRBV4-1|.|14|TRBJ2-7|.
TGCGCCAGCAGCCAAGAACCAGGGGGGAGCGAGCAGTACTTC
CASSQEPGGSEQYF
>TRBV11-2|TRBD1|15|TRBJ2-7|once
TGTGCCAGCAGCCCCCGGGACAGCGGATCCTACGAGCAGTACTTC
CASSPRDSGSYEQYF
>TRBV2|.|16|TRBJ1-1|.
TGTGCCAGCAGTGAACCCGAGCTAGGGATGAACACTGAAGCTTTCTTT
CASSEPELGMNTEAFF
>TRBV27|.|13|TRBJ2-1|once
TGTGCCAGCAGTTCCATGGACTACTATGAGCAGTTCTTC
CASSSMDYYEQFF
>TRBV4-1|TRBD1|15|TRBJ1-5|.
TGCGCCAGCAGCCAAAGGGACAGCAGCAATCAGCCCCAGCATTTT
CASSQRDSSNQPQHF
>TRBV27|.|12|TRBJ1-2|.
TGTGCCAGCAGGGGGGGGGCCAGCGGCTACACCTTC
CASRGGASGYTF
>TRBV28|TRBD2|18|TRBJ2-3|.
TGTGCCAGCAGTTGGGGGACTAGCGGGAGTTTTATCACAGATACGCAGTATTTT
CASSWGTSGSFITDTQYF
>TRBV13|.|11|TRBJ2-7|once
TGTGCCAGCAGCAACAGCTACGAGCAGTACTTC
CASSNSYEQYF
>TRBV4-2|TRBD1|15|TRBJ1-1|.
TGTGCCAGCAGCCAAGACAGGGGGACTGACACTGAAGCTTTCTTT
CASSQDRGTDTEAFF
>TRBV10-1|TRBD2|15|TRBJ2-5|.
TGCGCCAGCAAGGGACTAGCGGATAAAGAAGAGACCCAGTACTTC
CASKGLADKEETQYF
>TRBV9|.|14|TRBJ2-6|.
TGTGCCAGCAGCGTAGACTCTGGGGCCAACGTCCTGACTTTC
CASSVDSGANVLTF
>TRBV5-1|.|15|TRBJ2-1|.
TGCGCCAGCAGCTTGCGAGAGTACTCCTACAATGAGCAGTTCTTC
CASSLREYSYNEQFF
>TRBV11-2|.|11|TRBJ2-1|.
TGTGCCAGCACGGGGGCGGGTGAGCAGTTCTTC
CASTGAGEQFF
>TRBV7-9|TRBD1|16|TRBJ1-1|.
TGTGCCAGCAGTTTCCCCGGGACAGGGGATAACACTGAAGCTTTCTTT
CASSFPGTGDNTEAFF
>TRBV4-2|.|13|TRBJ1-1|.
TGTGCCAGCAGCCAACCCTTGAACACTGAAGCTTTCTTT
CASSQPLNTEAFF
>TRBV5-6|.|14|TRBJ2-3|.
TGTGCCAGCAGCTTGTCAGAGGAAGGAGATACGCAGTATTTT
CASSLSEEGDTQYF
>TRBV28|TRBD1|18|TRBJ2-2|.
TGTGCCAGCAGTTTATCCAGGAGTTACAGGGGGACCACCGGGGAGCTGTTTTTT
CASSLSRSYRGTTGELFF